This T cell receptor beta chain originates from a study of vaccination effects on CD4 cells after COVID-19. Overall study findings and caveats: The vaccine-induced clones of healthy vaccinees included only 1 of 255 that cross-reacted with common cold coronaviruses. Marked clonal contraction was seen in infection- and vaccine-induced clones late after vaccination.

The assay was immunoSEQ multiplex PCR, and TCRdb's table has in-frame clones only and misses some. The sample holds about 72,000 clones, roughly four fifths seen once. The ViraFEST assay expanded antigen-specific CD4+ T cells with viral peptide pools before sequencing. CD4+ T cell isolation took place after less than 13 days of culture. Participants received two doses of either the BNT162b2 or mRNA-1273 vaccine. Testing of the vaccine recipients showed negative nucleocapsid antibodies and no prior SARS-CoV-2 infection. Each culture had half its medium swapped for IL-2 medium on days 3 and 7. Trimming took 8 bases from V and 0 from J, leaving 13 bases between them. The CDR3 is 15 residues long. From germline, CDR1 is MNHEY and CDR2 SVGAGI. Turning to this clone: Its specificity is not known.

Specimen: CD4+ T cells from PBMCs cultured with HCoV-229E spike peptides, collected after COVID-19 vaccination. The chain couples TRBV6-5 to TRBJ1-4, with TRBD1 as a possible D gene (6 bases). The sequence came from a human donor who received a COVID-19 vaccine. The CDR3 reads CASCLYRATNEKLFF. The DNA for the CDR3 is TGTGCCAGCTGCCTATACAGGGCAACTAATGAAAAACTGTTTTTT.